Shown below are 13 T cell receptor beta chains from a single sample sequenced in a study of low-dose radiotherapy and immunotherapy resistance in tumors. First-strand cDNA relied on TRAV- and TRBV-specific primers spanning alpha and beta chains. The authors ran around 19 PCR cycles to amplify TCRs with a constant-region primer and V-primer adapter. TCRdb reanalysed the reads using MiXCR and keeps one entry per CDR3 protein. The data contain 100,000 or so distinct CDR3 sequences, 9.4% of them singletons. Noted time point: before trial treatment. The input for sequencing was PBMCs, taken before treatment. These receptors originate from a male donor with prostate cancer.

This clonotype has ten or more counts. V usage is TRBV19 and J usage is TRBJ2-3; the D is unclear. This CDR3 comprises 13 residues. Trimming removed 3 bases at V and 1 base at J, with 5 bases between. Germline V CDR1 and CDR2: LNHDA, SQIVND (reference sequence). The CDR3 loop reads CASSIGGTDTQYF. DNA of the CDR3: TGTGCCAGTAGTATCGGCGGCACAGATACGCAGTATTTT.

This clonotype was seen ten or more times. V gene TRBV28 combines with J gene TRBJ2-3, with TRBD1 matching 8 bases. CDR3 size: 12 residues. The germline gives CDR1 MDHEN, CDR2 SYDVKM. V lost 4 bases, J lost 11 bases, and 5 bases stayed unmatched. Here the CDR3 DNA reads TGTGCCAGCAGTTCAGTAGGGACAGGGCAGTATTTT. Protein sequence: CASSSVGTGQYF.

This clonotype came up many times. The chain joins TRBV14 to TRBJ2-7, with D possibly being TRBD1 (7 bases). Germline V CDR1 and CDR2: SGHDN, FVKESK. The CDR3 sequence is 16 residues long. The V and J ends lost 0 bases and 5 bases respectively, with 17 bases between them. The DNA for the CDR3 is TGTGCCAGCAGCCAAGAATCCGACAGGGACTCTCACGAGCAGTACTTC. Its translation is CASSQESDRDSHEQYF.

The CDR3 DNA reads as TGTGCCAGCAGTTACACGGGACAGGGTGGAAGAAAGTACTTC. As protein: CASSYTGQGGRKYF. The rearrangement uses TRBV6-5 and TRBJ2-7; 9 positions match TRBD1. The V gene's germline CDR1 is MNHEY and CDR2 SVGAGI. The CDR3 has 14 residues. V dropped 2 bases and J dropped 11; count of bases not matched to a gene: 10.

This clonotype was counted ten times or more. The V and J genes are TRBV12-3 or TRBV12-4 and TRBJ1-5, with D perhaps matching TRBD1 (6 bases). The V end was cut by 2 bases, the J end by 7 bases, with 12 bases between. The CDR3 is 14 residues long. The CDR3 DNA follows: TGTGCCAGCAGTTTATTGGGGGCAAAGCAGCCCCAGCATTTT. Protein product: CASSLLGAKQPQHF.

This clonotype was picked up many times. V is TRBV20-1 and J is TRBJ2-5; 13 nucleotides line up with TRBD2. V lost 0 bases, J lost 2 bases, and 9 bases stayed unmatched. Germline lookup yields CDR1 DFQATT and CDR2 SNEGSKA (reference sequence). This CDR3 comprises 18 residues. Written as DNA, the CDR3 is TGCAGTGCTAGAGATCTAGGACTAGCGGGAGATCGGCAAGAGACCCAGTACTTC. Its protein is CSARDLGLAGDRQETQYF.

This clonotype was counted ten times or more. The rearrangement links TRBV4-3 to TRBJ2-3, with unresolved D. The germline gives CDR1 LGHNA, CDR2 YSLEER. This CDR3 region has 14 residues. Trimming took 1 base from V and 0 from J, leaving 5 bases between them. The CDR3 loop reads CASSQATSTDTQYF. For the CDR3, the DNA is TGCGCCAGCAGCCAAGCGACTAGCACAGATACGCAGTATTTT.

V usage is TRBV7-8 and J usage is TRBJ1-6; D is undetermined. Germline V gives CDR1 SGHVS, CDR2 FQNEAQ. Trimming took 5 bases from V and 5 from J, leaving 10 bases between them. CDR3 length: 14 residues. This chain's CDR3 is CASSQETDNSPLHF. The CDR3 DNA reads TGTGCCAGCAGCCAAGAGACGGATAATTCACCCCTCCACTTT.

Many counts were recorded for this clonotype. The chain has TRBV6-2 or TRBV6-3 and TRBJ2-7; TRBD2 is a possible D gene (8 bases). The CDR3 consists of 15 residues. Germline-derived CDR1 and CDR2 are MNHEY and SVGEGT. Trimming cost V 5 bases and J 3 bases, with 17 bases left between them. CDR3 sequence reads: CASSRLATGSYEQYF. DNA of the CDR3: TGTGCCAGCAGTAGACTAGCGACAGGGAGCTACGAGCAGTACTTC.

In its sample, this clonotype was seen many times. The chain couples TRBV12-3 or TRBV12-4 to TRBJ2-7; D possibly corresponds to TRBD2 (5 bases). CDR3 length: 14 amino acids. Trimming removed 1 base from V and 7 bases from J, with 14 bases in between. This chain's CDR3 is CASSLVQPPGEQYF. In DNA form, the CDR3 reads TGTGCCAGCAGTTTAGTACAGCCGCCGGGGGAGCAGTACTTC.

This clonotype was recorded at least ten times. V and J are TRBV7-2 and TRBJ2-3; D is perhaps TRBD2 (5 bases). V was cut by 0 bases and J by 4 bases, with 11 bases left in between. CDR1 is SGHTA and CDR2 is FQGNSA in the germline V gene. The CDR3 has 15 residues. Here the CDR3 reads CASSLAGVVADTQYF. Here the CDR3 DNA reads TGTGCCAGCAGCTTAGCGGGAGTGGTCGCAGATACGCAGTATTTT.

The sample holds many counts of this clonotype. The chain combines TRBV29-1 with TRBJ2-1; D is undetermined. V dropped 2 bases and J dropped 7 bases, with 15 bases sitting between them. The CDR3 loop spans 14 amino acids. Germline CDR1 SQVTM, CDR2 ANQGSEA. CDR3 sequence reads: CSVEIPGYSNEQFF. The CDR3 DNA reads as TGCAGCGTTGAAATCCCCGGCTATTCGAATGAGCAGTTCTTC.

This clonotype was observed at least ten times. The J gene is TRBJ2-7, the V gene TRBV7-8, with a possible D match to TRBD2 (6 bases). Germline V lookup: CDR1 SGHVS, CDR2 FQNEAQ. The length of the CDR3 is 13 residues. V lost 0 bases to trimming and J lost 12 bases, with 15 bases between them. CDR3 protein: CASSLAPGVKLYF. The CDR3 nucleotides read TGTGCCAGCAGCTTAGCGCCGGGAGTCAAGTTGTACTTC.